A selection of T cell receptor beta chains follows, all from one sample in a study of blood T cell repertoires in COVID-19. Profiled with immunoSEQ multiplex PCR; TCRdb holds only in-frame clones, not every one. This table has approximately 210,000 clones, 87% appearing once. Sequenced sample: peripheral blood. These TCRs come from a middle-aged man with active or convalescent COVID-19. CDR3s include the opening cysteine and the closing phenylalanine or tryptophan. Each record gives: D gene, V gene, J gene, CDR3 protein. A D gene is named only where the DNA matches it firmly.

NA	TRBV5-4	TRBJ2-7	CASSGIQGYEQYF
TRBD1	TRBV6-5	TRBJ1-2	CARAGGDSYYGYTF
NA	TRBV29-1	TRBJ1-2	CSVNRNYGYTF
TRBD1	TRBV10-3	TRBJ2-7	CAISRTGPGQYF
TRBD1	TRBV28	TRBJ1-2	CASSSYIGQGSGYTF
NA	TRBV29-1	TRBJ1-3	CSAKSSGNTIYF
NA	TRBV3-1/TRBV3-2	TRBJ1-1	CASSPTAGTEAFF
TRBD1	TRBV6-4	TRBJ1-1	CASSKDAGTGNTEAFF
TRBD2	TRBV18	TRBJ2-7	CASSRGVAGLSYEQYF
NA	TRBV27	TRBJ1-2	CASSLRAGNYGYTF
TRBD2	TRBV5-1	TRBJ2-2	CASRRGLAGGGTGELFF
TRBD2	TRBV28	TRBJ2-7	CASTPGGGEQYF
TRBD1	TRBV6-5	TRBJ1-1	CASSSDRGRNTEAFF
NA	TRBV14	TRBJ2-3	CASRSGKADTQYF
NA	TRBV11-2	TRBJ2-5	CASSKAARGMGETQYF
NA	TRBV7-6	TRBJ2-3	CASSARYSTDTQYF
NA	TRBV6-5	TRBJ1-5	CASSYSGGNQPQHF